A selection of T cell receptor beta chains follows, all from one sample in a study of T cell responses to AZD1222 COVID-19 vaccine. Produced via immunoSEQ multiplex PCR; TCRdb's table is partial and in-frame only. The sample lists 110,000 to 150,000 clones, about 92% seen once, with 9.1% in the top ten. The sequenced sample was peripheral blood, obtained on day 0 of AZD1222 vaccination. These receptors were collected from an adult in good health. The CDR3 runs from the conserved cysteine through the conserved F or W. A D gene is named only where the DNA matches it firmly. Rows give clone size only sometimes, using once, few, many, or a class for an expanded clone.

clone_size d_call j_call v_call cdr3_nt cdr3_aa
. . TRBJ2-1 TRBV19 TGTGCCAGTAGGCGGGACTTCCAGCCCCTCTCCTACAATGAGCAGTTCTTC CASRRDFQPLSYNEQFF
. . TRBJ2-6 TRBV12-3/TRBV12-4 TGTGCCAGCACATTTGGGGCCAACGTCCTGACTTTC CASTFGANVLTF
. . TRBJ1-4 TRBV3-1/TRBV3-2 TGTGCCAGCAGCCTCGGGGTCTCTAGGGGAAAACTGTTTTTT CASSLGVSRGKLFF
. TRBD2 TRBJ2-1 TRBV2 TGTGCCAGCAGTAAACTGGGACTAGCAGGCGATGAGCAGTTCTTC CASSKLGLAGDEQFF
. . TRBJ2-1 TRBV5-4 TGTGCCAGCAGCTTAGTGTCAGAAAAATACAATGAGCAGTTCTTC CASSLVSEKYNEQFF
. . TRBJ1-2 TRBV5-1 TGCGCCAGCGAGGAGGGTATCCTCGGTAGTGGCTACACCTTC CASEEGILGSGYTF
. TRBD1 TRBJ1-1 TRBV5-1 TGCGCCAGCAGCGCCCAGGGGGCGAATGCTGAAGCTTTCTTT CASSAQGANAEAFF
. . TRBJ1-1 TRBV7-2 TGTGCCAGCAGCTTAGTTTATACGGATGAAGCTTTCTTT CASSLVYTDEAFF
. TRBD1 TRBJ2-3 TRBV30 TGTGCCTGGAGTGTTCGTGACAGGGTGGATACGCAGTATTTT CAWSVRDRVDTQYF
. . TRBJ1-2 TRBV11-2 TGTGCCAGCAGCCCGGCGCAGAGTCGGGGCTACACCTTC CASSPAQSRGYTF
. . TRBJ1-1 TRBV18 TGTGCCAGCTCACTTGACAGGTCCAGGGCTGAAGCTTTCTTT CASSLDRSRAEAFF
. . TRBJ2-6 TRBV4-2 TGTGCCAGCAGCCAAGATCGGGCAGGCTTTTCTGGGGCCAACGTCCTGACTTTC CASSQDRAGFSGANVLTF
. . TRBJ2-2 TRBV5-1 TGCGCCAGCAGCTTGGAGGGGAAGAACACCGGGGAGCTGTTTTTT CASSLEGKNTGELFF
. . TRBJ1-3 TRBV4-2 TGTGCCAGCAGCCAAGATGGGAAAATCGGAAACACCATATATTTT CASSQDGKIGNTIYF
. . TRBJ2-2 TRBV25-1 TGTGCCAGCAGTGAAACGGGCAGGGTGACTAGACGGGTCGGGGAGCTGTTTTTT CASSETGRVTRRVGELFF
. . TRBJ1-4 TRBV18 TGTGCCAGCTCACCGCGTCAGAATGAAAAACTGTTTTTT CASSPRQNEKLFF
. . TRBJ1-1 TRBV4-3 TGCGCCAGCAGCCAAGATCTTTGGGTTGGACAAATGAACACTGAAGCTTTCTTT CASSQDLWVGQMNTEAFF
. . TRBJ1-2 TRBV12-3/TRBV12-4 TGTGCCAGCGGGCGGGGGACCCATGGCTACACCTTC CASGRGTHGYTF
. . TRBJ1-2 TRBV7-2 TGTGCCAGCAGCTTACAGGGGAACTATGGCTACACCTTC CASSLQGNYGYTF
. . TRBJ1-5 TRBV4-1 TGCGCCAGCAGCCAAGGCGGGGCTAGTCAGCCCCAGCATTTT CASSQGGASQPQHF
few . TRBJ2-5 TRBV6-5 TGTGCCAGCGGTCCCAGGGGGGAAGCGGAGACCCAGTACTTC CASGPRGEAETQYF
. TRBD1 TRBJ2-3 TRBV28 TGTGCCAGCAGTCGCGACAGGGGGTACACAGATACGCAGTATTTT CASSRDRGYTDTQYF
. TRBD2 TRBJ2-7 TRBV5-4 TGTGCCAGCAGTCCTAGCGGGGGGGCCGCCAACGAGCAGTACTTC CASSPSGGAANEQYF
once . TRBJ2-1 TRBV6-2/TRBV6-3 TGTGCCAGCAGTTACCTGGCGGAAACCTACAATGAGCAGTTCTTC CASSYLAETYNEQFF
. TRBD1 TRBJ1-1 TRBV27 TGTGCCAGCAGAAAACAGGGGGAAGTTACTGAAGCTTTCTTT CASRKQGEVTEAFF
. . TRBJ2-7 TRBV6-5 TGTGCCAGCAGTTACGGGCTAGCGCCGTACGAGCAGTACTTC CASSYGLAPYEQYF
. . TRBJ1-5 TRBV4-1 TGCGCCAGCAGCCAAGACCGGACAGTCGCACAGCCCCAGCATTTT CASSQDRTVAQPQHF
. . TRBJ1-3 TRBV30 TGTGCCTGGAGTCCGGGGATTGGGAACACCATATATTTT CAWSPGIGNTIYF
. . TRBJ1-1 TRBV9 TGTGCCAGCAGCGTAGGGGGAAACCTGAACACTGAAGCTTTCTTT CASSVGGNLNTEAFF
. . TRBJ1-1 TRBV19 TGTGCCAGTAGTTGGACAGACTTGAACACTGAAGCTTTCTTT CASSWTDLNTEAFF
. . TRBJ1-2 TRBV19 TGTGCCACTTCCCCGGGGTCGCTTACCTATGGCTACACCTTC CATSPGSLTYGYTF
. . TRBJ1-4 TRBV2 TGTGCCAGCAGTGAATTAGCTTTGGGACACTATGCAACTAATGAAAAACTGTTTTTT CASSELALGHYATNEKLFF
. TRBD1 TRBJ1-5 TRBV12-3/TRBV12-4 TGTGCCACAGAACAGGGGAATCAGCCCCAGCATTTT CATEQGNQPQHF
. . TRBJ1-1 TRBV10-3 TGTGCCATCAGTCCACAGGGAGGAGGCGGCACTGAAGCTTTCTTT CAISPQGGGGTEAFF
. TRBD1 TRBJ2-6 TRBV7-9 TGTGCCAGCAGCCGGGACAGGGGAGTTGGGGCCAACGTCCTGACTTTC CASSRDRGVGANVLTF
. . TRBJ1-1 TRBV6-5 TGTGCCAGCAGTTACTCCGGACAACCGAACACTGAAGCTTTCTTT CASSYSGQPNTEAFF
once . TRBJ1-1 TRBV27 TGTGCCAGCAGTCCCCTGAACCCGAACACTGAAGCTTTCTTT CASSPLNPNTEAFF
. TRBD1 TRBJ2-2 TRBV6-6 TGTGCCAGCAGTCGCGTCGGGGACAGGGGGACCGGGGAGCTGTTTTTT CASSRVGDRGTGELFF
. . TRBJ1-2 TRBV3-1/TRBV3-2 TGTGCCAGCAGCCCACCCTTGGGGGGAGGTGGCTACACCTTC CASSPPLGGGGYTF
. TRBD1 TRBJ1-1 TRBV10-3 TGTGCCATCAGGGGGGGACAGCGGAACACTGAAGCTTTCTTT CAIRGGQRNTEAFF
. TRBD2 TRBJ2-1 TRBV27 TGTGCCAGCAGTTTAGGGGGGGGGATCTACAATGAGCAGTTCTTC CASSLGGGIYNEQFF
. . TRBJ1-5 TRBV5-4 TGTGCCAGCAGCTTGGATAGCAATCAGCCCCAGCATTTT CASSLDSNQPQHF
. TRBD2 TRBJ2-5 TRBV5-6 TGTGCCAGCAGCTTAGCGGGGGGTCGTGAGACCCAGTACTTC CASSLAGGRETQYF
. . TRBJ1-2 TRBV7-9 TGTGCCAGCAGCTCCTCTCAGGGGCCAGATGGCTACACCTTC CASSSSQGPDGYTF
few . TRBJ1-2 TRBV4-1 TGCGCCAGCAGCCCCTCCATAGGGACGAGCTATGGCTACACCTTC CASSPSIGTSYGYTF
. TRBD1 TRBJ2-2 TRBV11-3 TGTGCCAGCAGCGAATACCGGGACAGGGGATTGGAGCTGTTTTTT CASSEYRDRGLELFF
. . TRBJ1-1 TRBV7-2 TGTGCCAGCAGCCGGGTTGTGGGGTGGATGAACACTGAAGCTTTCTTT CASSRVVGWMNTEAFF
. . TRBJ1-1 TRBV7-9 TGTGCCAGCAGCTTCCCCTACACTGAAGCTTTCTTT CASSFPYTEAFF
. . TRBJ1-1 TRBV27 TGTGCCAGCAGCTTACAGGGTGCTCGACCGAACACTGAAGCTTTCTTT CASSLQGARPNTEAFF
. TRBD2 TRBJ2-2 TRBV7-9 TGTGCCAGCAGGAGACTAGCGGGGGAAGCCGGGGAGCTGTTTTTT CASRRLAGEAGELFF
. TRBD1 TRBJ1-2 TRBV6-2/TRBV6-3 TGTGCCAGCAGTACTACACCGGGACAGGTCAATGGCTACACCTTC CASSTTPGQVNGYTF
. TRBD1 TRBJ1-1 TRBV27 TGTGCCAGCAGTTTTGGAGGGGGCGGCACTGAAGCTTTCTTT CASSFGGGGTEAFF
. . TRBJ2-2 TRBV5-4 TGTGCCAGCAGCTCCCGGGGGCAGAACACCGGGGAGCTGTTTTTT CASSSRGQNTGELFF
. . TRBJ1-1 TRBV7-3 TGTGCCAGCAGCTTACAAGGAGGCGACACTGAAGCTTTCTTT CASSLQGGDTEAFF
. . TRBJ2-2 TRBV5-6 TGTGCCAGCAGCTTGGGCCCGACCGGGGAGCTGTTTTTT CASSLGPTGELFF